This TCR beta chain originates from a study of blood T cell repertoires in COVID-19. Whole-study context: COVID-19 samples, acute and convalescent, were from the United States, Italy and Spain. PBMCs, B-cell-depleted T cells, or T cells provided the cDNA or gDNA that made up the material.

As handled by the study authors: Using reference gene primer amplification, nucleated cell counts were estimated. Sequencing was performed with immunoSEQ multiplex PCR; in TCRdb, only in-frame clones are kept and a portion is missing. D and trimming come from the DNA, and the V and J calls and clone size come from that table. Among 70,000 to 95,000 clones listed, 88% were seen once. CDR3 length: 13 amino acids. Losses at the gene ends were 3 bases for V and 5 bases for J; bases not matched to a gene: 4. Looked up from germline, CDR1 is ENHRY and CDR2 is SYGVKD. V and J are TRBV10-3 and TRBJ2-7, with 7 positions matching TRBD2. The receptor's source is a woman of 80 years or more with active COVID-19. The sample comprised peripheral blood. CDR3 loop: CAISDELANEQYF. CDR3 bases: TGTGCCATCAGTGACGAACTAGCGAACGAGCAGTACTTC.